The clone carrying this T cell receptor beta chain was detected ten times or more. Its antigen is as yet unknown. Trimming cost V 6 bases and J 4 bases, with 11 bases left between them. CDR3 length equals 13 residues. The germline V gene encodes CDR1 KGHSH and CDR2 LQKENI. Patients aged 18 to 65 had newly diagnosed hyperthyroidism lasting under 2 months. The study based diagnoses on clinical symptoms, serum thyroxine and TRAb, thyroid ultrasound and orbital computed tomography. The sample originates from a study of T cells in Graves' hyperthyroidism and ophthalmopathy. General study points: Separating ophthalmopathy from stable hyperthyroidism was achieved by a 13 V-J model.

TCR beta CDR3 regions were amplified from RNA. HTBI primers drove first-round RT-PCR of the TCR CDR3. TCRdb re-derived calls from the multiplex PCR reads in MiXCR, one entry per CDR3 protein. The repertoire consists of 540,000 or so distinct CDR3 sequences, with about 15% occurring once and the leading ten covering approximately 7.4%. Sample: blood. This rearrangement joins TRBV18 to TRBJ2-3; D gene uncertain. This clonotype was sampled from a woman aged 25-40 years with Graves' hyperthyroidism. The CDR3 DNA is TGTGCCAGCTCGCCGAGTTCCCCAGATACGCAGTATTTT. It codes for CASSPSSPDTQYF.